The clone carrying this T cell receptor (beta chain) came up a few times. No antigen is known for it. The data were taken from a study of radiotherapy plus CTLA-4 blockade in lung cancer. Study at large: Across the patients, objective responses occurred in more than 15%, and disease control in about 29%. Whole-study results and caveats: In blood, TCR clones derived from the tumor expanded after radiotherapy plus ipilimumab.

Data came from immunoSEQ multiplex PCR; TCRdb stores just in-frame clones and leaves some out. The sample lists just under 60,000 clones; about 72% were seen once. Germline V gene lookup returns CDR1 SGHTA and CDR2 FQGNSA. V dropped 5 bases and J dropped 0 bases, with 8 bases sitting between them. This CDR3 spans 14 amino acids. The chain uses TRBV7-2 and TRBJ1-3, with D unclear. The receptor was derived from a human donor with non-small cell lung cancer whose response to radiotherapy plus ipilimumab could not be evaluated. Sequencing was performed on peripheral blood, taken from a patient treated with radiotherapy plus ipilimumab. The CDR3 protein is CASSLPYSGNTIYF. CDR3 DNA sequence: TGTGCCAGCAGCCTACCATACTCTGGAAACACCATATATTTT.